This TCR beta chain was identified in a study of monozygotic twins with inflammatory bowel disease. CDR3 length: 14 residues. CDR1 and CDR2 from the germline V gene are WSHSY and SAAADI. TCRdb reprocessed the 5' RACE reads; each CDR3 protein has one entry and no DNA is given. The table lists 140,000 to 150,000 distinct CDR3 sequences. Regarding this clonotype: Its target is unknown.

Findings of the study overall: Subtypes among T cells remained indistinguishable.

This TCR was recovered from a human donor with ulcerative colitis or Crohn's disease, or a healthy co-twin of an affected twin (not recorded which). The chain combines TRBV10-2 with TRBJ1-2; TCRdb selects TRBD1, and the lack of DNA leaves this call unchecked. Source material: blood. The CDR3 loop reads CASSESTGGRSYTF.